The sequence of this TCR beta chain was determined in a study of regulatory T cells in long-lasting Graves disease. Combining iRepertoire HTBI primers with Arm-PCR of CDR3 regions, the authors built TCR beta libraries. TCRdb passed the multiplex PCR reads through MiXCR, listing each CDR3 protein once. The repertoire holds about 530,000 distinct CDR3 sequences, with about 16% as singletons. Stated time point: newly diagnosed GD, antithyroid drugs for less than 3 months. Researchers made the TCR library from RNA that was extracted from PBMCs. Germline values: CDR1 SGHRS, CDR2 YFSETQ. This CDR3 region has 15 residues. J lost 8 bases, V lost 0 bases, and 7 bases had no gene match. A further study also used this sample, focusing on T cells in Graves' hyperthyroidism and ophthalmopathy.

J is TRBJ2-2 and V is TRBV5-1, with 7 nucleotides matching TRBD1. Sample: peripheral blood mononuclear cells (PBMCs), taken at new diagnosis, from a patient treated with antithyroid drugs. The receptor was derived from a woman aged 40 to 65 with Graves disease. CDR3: CASSLEGALTGELFF. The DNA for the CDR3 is TGCGCCAGCAGCTTGGAGGGGGCTCTCACTGGGGAGCTGTTTTTT.